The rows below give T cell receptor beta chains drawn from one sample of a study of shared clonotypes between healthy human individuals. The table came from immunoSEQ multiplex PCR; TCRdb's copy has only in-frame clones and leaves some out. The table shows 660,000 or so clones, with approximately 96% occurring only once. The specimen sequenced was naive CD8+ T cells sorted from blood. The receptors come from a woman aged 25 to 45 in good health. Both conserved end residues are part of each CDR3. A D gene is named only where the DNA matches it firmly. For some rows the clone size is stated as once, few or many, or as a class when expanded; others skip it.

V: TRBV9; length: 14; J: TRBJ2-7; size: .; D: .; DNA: TGTGCCAGCAGCGTAGGAGGGGAGACCTACGAGCAGTACTTC; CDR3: CASSVGGETYEQYF
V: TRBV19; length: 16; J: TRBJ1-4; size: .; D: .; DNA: TGTGCCAGTAGTAGAAGTGCACTAGCAACTAATGAAAAACTGTTTTTT; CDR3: CASSRSALATNEKLFF
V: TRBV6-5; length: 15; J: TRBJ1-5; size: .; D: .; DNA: TGTGCCAGCAGTCCCTGGGTAGGAAGCAATCAGCCCCAGCATTTT; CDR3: CASSPWVGSNQPQHF
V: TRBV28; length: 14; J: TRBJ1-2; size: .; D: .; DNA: TGTGCCAGCAACCCGGGGGCCTCTGGCTATGGCTACACCTTC; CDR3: CASNPGASGYGYTF
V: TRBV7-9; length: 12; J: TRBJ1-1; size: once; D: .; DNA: TGTGCCAGCAGCTTTGGGTCCCCTGAAGCTTTCTTT; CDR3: CASSFGSPEAFF
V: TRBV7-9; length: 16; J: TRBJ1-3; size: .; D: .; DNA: TGTGCCAGCAGCTCCACGACAGACAGCTCTGGAAACACCATATATTTT; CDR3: CASSSTTDSSGNTIYF
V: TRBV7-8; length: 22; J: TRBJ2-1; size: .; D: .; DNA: TGTGCCAGCAGCTTAGGTGGCCTCCGGACCACATATAACGTTAGCTCCTACAATGAGCAGTTCTTC; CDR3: CASSLGGLRTTYNVSSYNEQFF
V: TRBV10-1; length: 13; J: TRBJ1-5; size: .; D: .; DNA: TGCGCCAGCAGTGACTGGGGAGATCAGCCCCAGCATTTT; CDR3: CASSDWGDQPQHF
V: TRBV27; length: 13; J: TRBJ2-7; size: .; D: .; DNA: TGTGCCAGCAGTTTGGGGCCATCCTACGAGCAGTACTTC; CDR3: CASSLGPSYEQYF
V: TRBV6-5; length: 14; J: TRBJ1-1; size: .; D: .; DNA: TGTGCCAGCAGGCCGGGCAGGGTGAACACTGAAGCTTTCTTT; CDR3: CASRPGRVNTEAFF
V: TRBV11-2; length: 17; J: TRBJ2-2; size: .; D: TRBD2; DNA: TGTGCCAGCAGCTTAGGACTAGCGGAGAGTAACACCGGGGAGCTGTTTTTT; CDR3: CASSLGLAESNTGELFF
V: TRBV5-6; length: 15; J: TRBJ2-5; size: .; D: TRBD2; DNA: TGTGCCAGCAGCTTGGAGGGACTAGCTGTAGAGACCCAGTACTTC; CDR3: CASSLEGLAVETQYF
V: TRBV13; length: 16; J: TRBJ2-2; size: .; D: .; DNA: TGTGCCAGCAGCTTAGCTGGGATTATGAGGGCCGGGGAGCTGTTTTTT; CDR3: CASSLAGIMRAGELFF
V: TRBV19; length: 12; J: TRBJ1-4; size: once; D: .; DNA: TGTGCCAGTAGGCTGGCGGGAGGAAAACTGTTTTTT; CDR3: CASRLAGGKLFF
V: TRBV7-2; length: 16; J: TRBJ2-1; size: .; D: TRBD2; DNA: TGTGCCAGCAGCTTAGTCCCTAGCGGGAGCTACAATGAGCAGTTCTTC; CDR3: CASSLVPSGSYNEQFF
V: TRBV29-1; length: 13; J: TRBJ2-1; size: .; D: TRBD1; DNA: TGCAGCGTTTTGACAGGGAACCACAATGAGCAGTTCTTC; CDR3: CSVLTGNHNEQFF
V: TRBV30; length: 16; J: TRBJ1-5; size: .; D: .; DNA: TGTGCCTGGAGTAGGTTTTGGAGGGGCCCCAATCAGCCCCAGCATTTT; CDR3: CAWSRFWRGPNQPQHF
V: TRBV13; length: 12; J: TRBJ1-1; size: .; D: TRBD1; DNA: TGTGCCAGCAGCTCAGGACAGGGTGAAGCTTTCTTT; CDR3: CASSSGQGEAFF
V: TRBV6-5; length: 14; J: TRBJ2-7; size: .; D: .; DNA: TGTGCCAGCCGGAAAACCGGGGTTCCCTACGAGCAGTACTTC; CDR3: CASRKTGVPYEQYF
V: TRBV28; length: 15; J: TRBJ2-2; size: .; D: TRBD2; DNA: TGTGCCAGCAGCGGGACTAGCGGGAGTGTAGGGGAGCTGTTTTTT; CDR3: CASSGTSGSVGELFF
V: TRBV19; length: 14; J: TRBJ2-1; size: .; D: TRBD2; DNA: TGTGCCAGTAGTATTAGCGGGGGGTGGTATGAGCAGTTCTTC; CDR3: CASSISGGWYEQFF
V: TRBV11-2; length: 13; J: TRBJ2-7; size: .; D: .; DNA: TGTGCCAGCAGGATAGGGGGGTCCCACGAGCAGTACTTC; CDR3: CASRIGGSHEQYF
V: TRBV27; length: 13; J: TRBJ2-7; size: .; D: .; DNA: TGTGCCAGCAGTAACGGAGGAGTTTACGAGCAGTACTTC; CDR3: CASSNGGVYEQYF
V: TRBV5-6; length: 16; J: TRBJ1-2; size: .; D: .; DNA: TGTGCCAGCAGCTTGGCCTTGGGGGCAGCGAGCTATGGCTACACCTTC; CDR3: CASSLALGAASYGYTF
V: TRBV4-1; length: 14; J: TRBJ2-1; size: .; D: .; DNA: TGCGCCAGCAGCCAAGTTCAATTGGGGAAACTGCAGTTCTTC; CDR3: CASSQVQLGKLQFF
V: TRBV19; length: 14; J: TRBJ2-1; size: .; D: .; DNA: TGTGCCAGCCCGGACCACCTCGCTAGCAATGAGCAGTTCTTC; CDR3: CASPDHLASNEQFF
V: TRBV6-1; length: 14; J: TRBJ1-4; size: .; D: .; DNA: TGTGCCAGCAGTGAACGAGTGCTGGATGAAAAACTGTTTTTT; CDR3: CASSERVLDEKLFF
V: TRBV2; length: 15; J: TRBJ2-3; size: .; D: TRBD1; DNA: TGTGCCACCCAATACAGGGGGCGCGTCACAGATACGCAGTATTTT; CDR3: CATQYRGRVTDTQYF
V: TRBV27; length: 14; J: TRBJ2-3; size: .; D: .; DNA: TGTGCCAGCAGTTTATGGGGTGGGGGGGATACGCAGTATTTT; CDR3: CASSLWGGGDTQYF
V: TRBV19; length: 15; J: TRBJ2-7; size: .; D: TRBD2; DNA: TGTGCCAGTAGTTCTTTAGCGGGAGAGCTATACGAGCAGTACTTC; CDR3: CASSSLAGELYEQYF
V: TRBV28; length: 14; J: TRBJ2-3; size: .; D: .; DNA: TGTGCCAGCAGTTTCGGACAGATCTCAGATACGCAGTATTTT; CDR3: CASSFGQISDTQYF
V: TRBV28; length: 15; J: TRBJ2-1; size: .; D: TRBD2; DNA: TGTGCCAGCAGTTTTGGGACTAGCGGATACAATGAGCAGTTCTTC; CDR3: CASSFGTSGYNEQFF
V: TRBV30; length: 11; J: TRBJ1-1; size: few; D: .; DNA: TGTGCCTGGGGCGAGGGGCTCAGTGTCCTCTTT; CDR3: CAWGEGLSVLF
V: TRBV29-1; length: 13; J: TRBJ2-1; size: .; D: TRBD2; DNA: TGCAGCGGTGTAGCGGGGCTTACCAATGAGCAGTTCTTC; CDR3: CSGVAGLTNEQFF
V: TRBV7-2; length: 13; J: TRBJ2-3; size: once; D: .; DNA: TGTGCCAGCAGCTCCCCTAGCACAGATACGCAGTATTTT; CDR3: CASSSPSTDTQYF
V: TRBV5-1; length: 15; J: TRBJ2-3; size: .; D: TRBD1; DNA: TGCGCCAGCGCCTCCGGGACAGCGAGCACAGATACGCAGTATTTT; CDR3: CASASGTASTDTQYF
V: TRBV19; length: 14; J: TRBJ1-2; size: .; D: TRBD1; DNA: TGTGCCAGCCGCGGGACAGGGGGCGACTATGGCTACACCTTC; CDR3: CASRGTGGDYGYTF